The clone carrying this T cell receptor beta chain was counted a few times. The antigen is unknown. This entry is derived from a study of cytomegalovirus exposure and HLA in healthy donors. The study ran its PCR with 60 Vbeta and 13 Jbeta primers. TCRdb keeps only in-frame clones here, not all; method: immunoSEQ multiplex PCR. The sample has 180,000 or so clones, approximately 86% seen once; the top ten hold about 1.5%. At collection, donors were nominally healthy, but unrecorded immune exposures were probable. Study-level results: One variant, a missense change in DCLRE1C, was linked in a later analysis to TCR beta V- and J-gene trimming. Among the CMV-associated chains, a few were confirmed in vitro as specific for CMV antigens.

Trimming left V 0 bases short and J 4 bases short, with 8 bases between. This CDR3 has 14 residues. In germline, CDR1 is LNHDA, CDR2 SQIVND (reference sequence). The TCR comes from a male donor in good health and CMV-seronegative. V and J are TRBV19 and TRBJ2-3, with D possibly TRBD1 on 5 matching bases. Sequenced sample: PBMCs. The CDR3 nucleotides read TGTGCCAGTAGTATAGACAGGGATTCAGATACGCAGTATTTT. Translation: CASSIDRDSDTQYF.